The source of this T cell receptor (beta chain) is a study of T cells after somatic rescue of genetic block. The data were produced by immunoSEQ multiplex PCR, yet TCRdb's version contains in-frame clones alone and is incomplete. Here the sample spans just over 14,000 clones, over 70% being singletons. V dropped 1 base and J dropped 4 bases, with 14 bases sitting between them. Germline loops: CDR1 SGHDT, CDR2 YYEEEE. This CDR3 is built from 16 residues. The V gene is TRBV5-6, the J gene TRBJ2-2; TRBD2 is a possible D gene (5 bases). Sequences were obtained from peripheral blood mononuclear cells (PBMCs). The clonotype originates from a boy under 18. The CDR3 DNA is TGTGCCAGCAGCTTGTCAGCAGCGGACCTCACCGGGGAGCTGTTTTTT. The encoded protein is CASSLSAADLTGELFF.